These 22 T cell receptor beta chains were sequenced from one sample in a study of T-cell reconstitution after alpha-beta-depleted transplantation in children. The authors prepared the TCRbeta library with unique molecular identifiers. A single record per CDR3 protein comes from TCRdb applying MiXCR to the PCR reads. The data contain 400,000 to 550,000 distinct CDR3 sequences, over 9.5% of them singletons. The specimen comprised PBMCs, sampled before TCRalphabeta/CD19-depleted stem cell transplant. These receptors all stem from a child aged 2 to 10 with inherited bone marrow failure, due to receive a stem cell transplant.

This clonotype appeared many times. The chain couples TRBV9 to TRBJ2-1; D is uncertain. With 3 bases removed from V and 2 bases from J, the gap between germline ends came to 12 bases. Germline CDR1 reads SGDLS; CDR2 reads YYNGEE. The CDR3 contains 15 residues. For the CDR3, the DNA is TGTGCCAGCAGCGACCGTCAGGTCCCCTACAATGAGCAGTTCTTC. Its translation: CASSDRQVPYNEQFF.

There are a few counts of this clonotype. The chain is built from TRBV6-4 and TRBJ2-2; TRBD2 matches 16 bases. The CDR3 runs to 19 residues. V lost 8 bases to trimming and J lost 3 bases; unmatched junction nucleotides: 12. From germline, CDR1 is MRHNA and CDR2 SNTAGT. As DNA, the CDR3 is TGTGCCAGCTGTACCCTTGGGACTAGCGGGAGGGTGTACACCGGGGAGCTGTTTTTT. Amino acids: CASCTLGTSGRVYTGELFF.

This clonotype was detected many times. The V and J genes are TRBV9 and TRBJ2-2; 7 bases fit TRBD2. Unmatched junction bases numbered 8, after V lost 3 bases and J lost 6 bases. The CDR3 runs 15 residues. Germline CDR1 and CDR2: SGDLS and YYNGEE. The CDR3 bases are TGTGCCAGCAGCGACCGGACTAGAGGTCCCGGGGAGCTGTTTTTT. Protein product: CASSDRTRGPGELFF.

In this sample, this clonotype turned up many times. This rearrangement joins TRBV6-5 to TRBJ2-3, with a weak D call TRBD2 (6 bases). Germline CDR1 is MNHEY and CDR2 is SVGAGI. This CDR3 has 12 amino acids. Trimming cost V 10 bases and J 2 bases, with 10 bases left between them. The CDR3 region has the DNA TGTGCCACCGGGGACTCCACAGATACGCAGTATTTT. This codes for CATGDSTDTQYF.

This clonotype was counted many times. V gene TRBV20-1 combines with J gene TRBJ1-5; D is perhaps TRBD1 (5 bases). V was clipped by 4 bases and J by 4 bases, with 11 bases between them. This CDR3 region has 13 residues. Germline V gene lookup returns CDR1 DFQATT and CDR2 SNEGSKA (reference sequence). In DNA, the CDR3 is TGCAGTGCTACGGGGCTATTGAATCAGCCCCAGCATTTT. Residues: CSATGLLNQPQHF.

This clonotype was recorded at least ten times. This CDR3 reads CASSPGPGRTNEKLFF. CDR3 bases: TGTGCCAGCAGCCCTGGACCGGGAAGAACTAATGAAAAACTGTTTTTT. This chain joins TRBV7-9 and TRBJ1-4; D is unresolved. The CDR3 covers 16 residues. V lost 5 bases to trimming and J lost 1 base, with 14 bases between them. CDR1 is SEHNR and CDR2 is FQNEAQ in the germline V gene (reference sequence).

This clonotype has a count of ten or more. The chain joins TRBV20-1 to TRBJ2-3; D possibly uses TRBD1 or TRBD2 (5 bases each). CDR1 is DFQATT, CDR2 SNEGSKA, per germline (reference sequence). The CDR3 contains 14 residues. Trimming took off 1 base at V and 0 bases at J, with 8 bases between the two ends. For the CDR3, the DNA is TGCAGTGCTAGAGCGGGACCTAGCACAGATACGCAGTATTTT. Its translation: CSARAGPSTDTQYF.

The chain uses TRBV19 and TRBJ2-3; D gene ambiguous. The V end lost 3 bases, the J end lost 3 bases, and 7 bases lay between the germline ends. The germline gives CDR1 LNHDA, CDR2 SQIVND (reference sequence). The CDR3 consists of 13 residues. The CDR3 DNA reads as TGTGCCAGTAGTATTGCTTGGACAGATACGCAGTATTTT. Translation gives CASSIAWTDTQYF.

This clonotype was counted at least ten times. J is TRBJ2-5 and V is TRBV29-1; D possibly uses TRBD1 or TRBD2 (5 bases each). Germline V gene data show CDR1 as SQVTM and CDR2 as ANQGSEA. The CDR3 length is 12 residues. Trimming pared 7 bases from V and 4 bases from J, leaving 13 bases between. This chain's CDR3 is CSAEGRGETQYF. CDR3 bases: TGCAGCGCTGAGGGTAGGGGAGAGACCCAGTACTTC.

This clonotype was counted at least ten times. The chain recombines TRBV12-3 or TRBV12-4 with TRBJ2-7; 9 positions agree with TRBD1. The CDR3 loop spans 15 amino acids. The V segment lost 6 bases and the J segment 2 bases; nucleotides outside the gene matches: 8. The CDR3 reads CASRSGTGSPYEQYF. The CDR3 coding sequence is TGTGCCAGCAGATCCGGGACAGGGTCCCCCTACGAGCAGTACTTC.

The chain employs TRBV6-2 or TRBV6-3 and TRBJ2-5; D unclear. CDR1 MNHEY and CDR2 SVGEGT come from the germline V gene. V dropped 5 bases and J dropped 6 bases, with 13 bases sitting between them. The CDR3 runs 13 residues. This CDR3 is CASSNGNSKTQYF. The CDR3 bases are TGTGCCAGCAGTAACGGAAACTCGAAGACCCAGTACTTC.

This clonotype has at least ten counts. The V and J genes are TRBV4-1 and TRBJ2-5, with 8 bases matching TRBD2. V shed 0 bases, J shed 5 bases, and the junction held 11 bases outside the gene matches. Germline V gene sequence: CDR1 MGHRA, CDR2 YSYEKL. The CDR3 is 17 amino acids. CDR3 sequence (DNA): TGCGCCAGCAGCCAAGATTCTTGGCGCGGGAGGAGGGAGACCCAGTACTTC. Translation: CASSQDSWRGRRETQYF.

Concerning this clonotype: This may be a read error, as it is one base from a much larger clone. The genes are TRBV25-1 and TRBJ1-1; D call uncertain. The CDR3 consists of 15 residues. Germline CDR1 and CDR2: MGHDK and SYGVNS. Trimming left V 1 base short and J 5 bases short, with 14 bases between. CDR3 sequence: CASSESGKRRTEAFF. In nucleotides, the CDR3 is TGTGCCAGCAGTGAATCAGGAAAGAGAAGGACTGAAGCTTTCTTT.

This clonotype occurred many times. The chain recombines TRBV2 with TRBJ1-1, with 7 bases that match TRBD1. J lost 7 bases, V lost 2 bases, and 13 bases had no gene match. Germline CDR1 and CDR2: SNHLY and FYNNEI. This CDR3 comprises 16 residues. Here the CDR3 DNA reads TGTGCCAGCAGTGAACGGCCCACTTCGACAGGGAATGAAGCTTTCTTT. As protein: CASSERPTSTGNEAFF.

Many counts were recorded for this clonotype. The chain links TRBV7-2 to TRBJ2-2, with D uncertain. Trimming removed 4 bases from V and 3 bases from J, with 6 bases in between. The CDR3 is made up of 13 amino acids. Germline V gives CDR1 SGHTA, CDR2 FQGNSA. CDR3 region: CASSSQDTGELFF. The CDR3, as DNA: TGTGCCAGCAGCTCCCAGGACACCGGGGAGCTGTTTTTT.

This clonotype showed up just a few times. The chain links TRBV20-1 to TRBJ2-7; 7 positions agree with TRBD2. The ends lost 4 bases at V and 4 bases at J; junction bases unmatched: 7. Germline V lookup: CDR1 DFQATT, CDR2 SNEGSKA (reference sequence). The CDR3 runs 13 residues. Here the CDR3 DNA reads TGCAGTGCTATTCGCAGCGGGATGTACGAGCAGTACTTC. Translated, it gives CSAIRSGMYEQYF.

This clonotype was seen ten or more times. The J gene is TRBJ2-1, the V gene TRBV5-1; D not certain. The CDR3 is made up of 13 amino acids. V dropped 4 bases and J dropped 8 bases, with 13 bases sitting between them. Germline CDR1 reads SGHRS; CDR2 reads YFSETQ. CDR3 in amino acids: CASSPWSIDEQFF. The CDR3 DNA sequence: TGCGCCAGCAGCCCTTGGTCTATCGATGAGCAGTTCTTC.

This clonotype was seen many times. The chain couples TRBV12-3 or TRBV12-4 to TRBJ1-5; no definite D call. The CDR3 has 15 residues. V was trimmed by 6 bases and J by 1 base, leaving 13 bases between them. CDR3 sequence: CASSPLDKSNQPQHF. CDR3 nucleotide sequence: TGTGCCAGCAGCCCACTCGACAAAAGCAATCAGCCCCAGCATTTT.

The V gene is TRBV7-2, the J gene TRBJ2-3; 7 nucleotides align to TRBD1. J lost 0 bases, V lost 0 bases, and 3 bases had no gene match. CDR1 is SGHTA, CDR2 FQGNSA, per germline. This CDR3 contains 16 residues. The CDR3 is CASSLALGGSTDTQYF. The CDR3 DNA reads as TGTGCCAGCAGCTTAGCATTAGGGGGCAGCACAGATACGCAGTATTTT.

This clonotype was counted at least ten times. CDR3 residues: CASSYGGSGNEQFF. The CDR3 coding sequence is TGTGCCAGCAGTTATGGGGGGAGCGGCAATGAGCAGTTCTTC. This rearrangement joins TRBV6-7 to TRBJ2-1, with D maybe TRBD2 (6 bases). TRBV6-7 belongs to the ORF category, with a function that is uncertain. V was trimmed by 3 bases and J by 6 bases, leaving 12 bases between them. The CDR3 covers 14 residues.

This clonotype has a count of ten or more. The gene calls are TRBV12-3 or TRBV12-4 and TRBJ1-6; D unclear. V was clipped by 3 bases and J by 16 bases, with 13 bases between them. The CDR3 is made up of 12 amino acids. The CDR3 bases are TGTGCCAGCAGTTTCGAACAGCGAGTACTCCACTTT. Translated, it gives CASSFEQRVLHF.

V usage is TRBV28 and J usage is TRBJ2-7; TRBD1 matches 7 bases. V shed 10 bases, J shed 4 bases, and the junction held 7 bases outside the gene matches. Germline CDR1 is MDHEN and CDR2 is SYDVKM. The CDR3 spans 12 residues. The CDR3 DNA is TGTGCCACTGAGGGGGCGTCGTACGAGCAGTACTTC. The encoded protein is CATEGASYEQYF.